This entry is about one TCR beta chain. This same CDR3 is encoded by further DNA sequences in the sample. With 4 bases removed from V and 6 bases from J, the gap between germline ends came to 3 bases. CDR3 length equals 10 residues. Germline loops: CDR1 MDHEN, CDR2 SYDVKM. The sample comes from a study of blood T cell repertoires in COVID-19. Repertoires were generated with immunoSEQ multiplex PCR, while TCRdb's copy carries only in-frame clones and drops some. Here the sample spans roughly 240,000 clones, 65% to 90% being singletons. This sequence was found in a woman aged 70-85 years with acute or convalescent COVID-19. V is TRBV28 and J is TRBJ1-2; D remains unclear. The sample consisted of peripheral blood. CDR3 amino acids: CASSYNGYTF. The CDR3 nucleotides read TGTGCCAGCAGTTACAATGGCTACACCTTC.